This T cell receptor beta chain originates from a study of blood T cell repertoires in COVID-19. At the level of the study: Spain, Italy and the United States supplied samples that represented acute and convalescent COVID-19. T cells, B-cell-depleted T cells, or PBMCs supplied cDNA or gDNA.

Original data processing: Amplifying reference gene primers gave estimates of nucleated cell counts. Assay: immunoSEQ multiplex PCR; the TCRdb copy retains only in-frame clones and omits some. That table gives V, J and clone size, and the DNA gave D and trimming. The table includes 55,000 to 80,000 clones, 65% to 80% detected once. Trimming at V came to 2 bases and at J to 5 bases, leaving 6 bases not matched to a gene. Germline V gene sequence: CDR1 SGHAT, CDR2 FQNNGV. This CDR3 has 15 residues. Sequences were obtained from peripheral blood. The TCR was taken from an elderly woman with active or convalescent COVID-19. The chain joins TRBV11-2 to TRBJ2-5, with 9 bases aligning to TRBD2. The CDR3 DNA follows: TGTGCCAGCAGCTTACAGCGGGGGGTCTGGGAGACCCAGTACTTC. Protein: CASSLQRGVWETQYF.